The next 27 T cell receptor beta chains were all read from a single sample in a study of T-cell reconstitution after alpha-beta-depleted transplantation in children. During its preparation, the TCRbeta library received unique molecular identifiers. TCRdb called the PCR reads again in MiXCR, with one record for every CDR3 protein. The table includes some 80,000 distinct CDR3 sequences, about a sixth detected once. The sequenced sample was PBMCs, mostly from graft donor cells, obtained 360 days after TCRalphabeta/CD19-depleted stem cell transplant. These receptors originate from a male patient aged 2 to 9 who had a stem cell transplant for acute lymphoblastic leukemia, so the T cells may come from the graft donor.

V is TRBV24-1 and J is TRBJ2-2; the D gene could be TRBD1 or TRBD2 (5 bases each). CDR3 size: 14 residues. Germline V gives CDR1 KGHDR, CDR2 SFDVKD. Between the trimmed V and J ends, which lost 4 bases and 7 bases, there was a span of 12 bases. This CDR3 is CATSDRGHDGELFF. DNA for the CDR3: TGTGCCACCAGTGACCGGGGCCATGACGGGGAGCTGTTTTTT.

This clonotype was counted many times. V usage is TRBV4-1 and J usage is TRBJ2-7; D tentatively reads TRBD1 or TRBD2 (5 bases each). V was shortened by 3 bases and J by 2 bases, with 20 bases between the two germline ends. From germline, CDR1 is MGHRA and CDR2 YSYEKL. This CDR3 is built from 17 residues. CDR3 nucleotides: TGCGCCAGCAGCCACGATGGGACGCCGGCACGTCCCTACGAGCAGTACTTC. Protein: CASSHDGTPARPYEQYF.

This clonotype was observed a few times. This chain connects TRBV11-3 to TRBJ2-7; possible D gene TRBD1, 6 bases. Germline-derived CDR1 and CDR2 are SGHNT and YENEEA. V lost 5 bases and J 5 bases, leaving 19 bases between the germline ends. CDR3 length: 15 amino acids. CDR3 region: CASSPQTGAPDEQYF. The DNA of the CDR3 is TGTGCCAGCAGCCCCCAGACAGGAGCTCCGGACGAGCAGTACTTC.

J is TRBJ2-3 and V is TRBV7-8; TRBD2 aligns across 14 bases. This CDR3 is built from 17 residues. CDR1 SGHVS and CDR2 FQNEAQ come from the germline V gene. J was trimmed by 6 bases and V by 5 bases; bases with no gene match: 10. The CDR3 reads CASSRTRLAGGPDTQYF. For the CDR3, the DNA is TGTGCCAGCAGCCGGACTCGACTAGCGGGAGGGCCCGATACGCAGTATTTT.

This sequence joins TRBV27 and TRBJ2-3; possibly TRBD2 for D (6 bases). Germline-derived CDR1 and CDR2 are MNHEY and SMNVEV (reference sequence). V was shortened by 6 bases and J by 2 bases, with 12 bases between the two germline ends. CDR3 length equals 14 residues. For the CDR3, the DNA is TGTGCCAGCAGCTCAACGCGGGACACAGATACGCAGTATTTT. This translates into CASSSTRDTDTQYF.

The rearrangement links TRBV6-5 to TRBJ1-5; no definite D call. V dropped 0 bases and J dropped 6 bases, with 9 bases sitting between them. Looked up from germline, CDR1 is MNHEY and CDR2 is SVGAGI. The CDR3 has 14 residues. CDR3 loop: CASSYSEWSQPQHF. The DNA of the CDR3 is TGTGCCAGCAGTTACTCGGAGTGGAGTCAGCCCCAGCATTTT.

This clonotype was recorded many times. This rearrangement joins TRBV11-2 to TRBJ2-7, with a tentative D call TRBD2 (6 bases). V dropped 6 bases and J dropped 3 bases, with 12 bases sitting between them. Germline assignment: CDR1 SGHAT and CDR2 FQNNGV. The CDR3 has 13 residues. DNA for the CDR3: TGTGCCAGCAGTACTAGCCGGCTCTACGAGCAGTACTTC. Its protein is CASSTSRLYEQYF.

This rearrangement joins TRBV7-9 to TRBJ2-4; a possible D gene is TRBD1 (6 bases). The CDR3 has 13 residues. CDR1 and CDR2 (germline): SEHNR, FQNEAQ (reference sequence). V lost 3 bases and J lost 5, with 8 bases in between. This CDR3 reads CASSFNRENIQYF. For the CDR3, the DNA is TGTGCCAGCAGCTTTAACAGGGAAAACATTCAGTACTTC.

There are a few counts of this clonotype. The J gene is TRBJ2-5, the V gene TRBV20-1, with TRBD2 matching over 7 bases. This CDR3 region has 14 residues. CDR1 and CDR2 (germline): DFQATT, SNEGSKA (reference sequence). Losses at the gene ends were 0 bases for V and 4 bases for J; bases not matched to a gene: 5. CDR3 sequence: CSARDWGGVETQYF. In nucleotides, the CDR3 is TGCAGTGCTAGAGATTGGGGAGGGGTAGAGACCCAGTACTTC.

This clonotype has only a few counts. The chain uses TRBV12-3 or TRBV12-4 and TRBJ2-7, with 10 bases aligning to TRBD2. Trimming removed 5 bases from V and 3 bases from J; junction bases left unmatched: 4. The CDR3 sequence is 14 residues long. The CDR3 loop reads CASSPWTSGYEQYF. CDR3 in DNA: TGTGCCAGCAGTCCCTGGACTAGCGGCTACGAGCAGTACTTC.

Of note for this clonotype: Sequence at one end of the junction differs from germline and may be a read error. This chain connects TRBV23-1 to TRBJ2-2; 11 bases match TRBD1. TRBV23-1 is assigned to the ORF class and has an uncertain function. The CDR3 has 14 residues. Written as DNA, the CDR3 is TGCGCCAGCATGGGGACAGGGGGGAACCGGGGAGCTGTTTTT. Translating gives CASMGTGGNRGAVF.

The gene calls are TRBV10-2 and TRBJ2-7; 8 bases match TRBD1. This CDR3 is 14 amino acids long. Germline-derived CDR1 and CDR2 are WSHSY and SAAADI. J was trimmed by 7 bases and V by 5 bases; bases with no gene match: 10. CDR3 residues: CASSSRTGWREQYF. CDR3 coding DNA: TGCGCCAGCAGTTCCCGGACAGGGTGGAGGGAGCAGTACTTC.

This clonotype was detected many times. The chain joins TRBV5-1 to TRBJ2-5; no definite D call. The CDR3 has 12 residues. The V end lost 2 bases, the J end lost 5 bases, and 7 bases lay between the germline ends. Germline CDR1 is SGHRS and CDR2 is YFSETQ. Here the CDR3 reads CASSFLRETQYF. CDR3 coding DNA: TGCGCCAGCAGCTTTCTCAGGGAGACCCAGTACTTC.

This clonotype has only a few counts. The chain links TRBV5-1 to TRBJ2-7, with TRBD1 identical over 7 bases. The CDR3 runs to 15 residues. CDR1 is SGHRS, CDR2 YFSETQ, per germline. The V gene end was trimmed by 1 base and the J gene end by 3 bases; junction bases not matched to a gene: 7. The CDR3 protein is CASSLRTGVGYEQYF. The CDR3 nucleotides are TGCGCCAGCAGCTTGCGGACAGGTGTCGGCTACGAGCAGTACTTC.

There are a few counts of this clonotype. CDR3 in DNA: TGTGCCAGCAGCGTAGACCACAGCGGGAACACCGGGGAGCTGTTTTTT. Translating gives CASSVDHSGNTGELFF. V gene TRBV9 combines with J gene TRBJ2-2; maybe TRBD2 (5 bases). Germline CDR1 and CDR2: SGDLS and YYNGEE. The CDR3 is made up of 16 amino acids. Trimming cost V 0 bases and J 1 base, with 10 bases left between them. Complete variable domain (other parts from reference TRBV9 and TRBJ2-2): DSGVTQTPKHLITATGQRVTLRCSPRSGDLSVYWYQQSLDQGLQFLIQYYNGEERAKGNILERFSAQQFPDLHSELNLSSLELGDSALYFCASSVDHSGNTGELFFGEGSRLTVL.

In this sample, this clonotype turned up a few times. This sequence joins TRBV5-1 and TRBJ2-1; TRBD2 aligns across 14 bases. Germline-derived CDR1 and CDR2 are SGHRS and YFSETQ. The CDR3 is made up of 17 amino acids. Trimming took 5 bases from V and 7 from J; bases not matched to a gene: 11. CDR3 nucleotides: TGCGCCAGCAGGTCCATACCCGGGACTAGCGGGAGAAATGAGCAGTTCTTC. It encodes CASRSIPGTSGRNEQFF.

In this sample, this clonotype turned up many times. The chain has TRBV5-1 and TRBJ2-5; tentatively, D is TRBD1 (5 bases). The germline CDR1 and CDR2 sequences are SGHRS and YFSETQ. The CDR3 runs 13 residues. With 4 bases removed from V and 2 bases from J, the gap between germline ends came to 9 bases. The CDR3 reads CASSATDQETQYF. Written as DNA, the CDR3 is TGCGCCAGCAGCGCGACAGATCAAGAGACCCAGTACTTC. Based on the CDR3 plus reference TRBV5-1 and TRBJ2-5, the full variable domain is KAGVTQTPRYLIKTRGQQVTLSCSPISGHRSVSWYQQTPGQGLQFLFEYFSETQRNKGNFPGRFSGRQFSNSRSEMNVSTLELGDSALYLCASSATDQETQYFGPGTRLLVL.

This chain joins TRBV20-1 and TRBJ1-1; tentative D call: TRBD1 (5 bases). This CDR3 has 13 residues. Germline CDR1 reads DFQATT; CDR2 reads SNEGSKA (reference sequence). V lost 5 bases and J lost 0, with 10 bases in between. The CDR3 loop is CSAGGVMNTEAFF. CDR3 in DNA: TGCAGTGCTGGGGGGGTTATGAACACTGAAGCTTTCTTT.

Only a few counts were recorded for this clonotype. This chain connects TRBV5-1 to TRBJ2-5, with a tentative D call TRBD1 (5 bases). This CDR3 has 15 residues. Germline loops: CDR1 SGHRS, CDR2 YFSETQ. Trimming left V 4 bases short and J 1 base short, with 14 bases between. The CDR3, as DNA: TGCGCCAGCAGCAGCAAGGGGATACCCCAAGAGACCCAGTACTTC. This codes for CASSSKGIPQETQYF.

This clonotype has a handful of counts. The V and J genes are TRBV25-1 and TRBJ2-7, with a weak D call TRBD1 (5 bases). V was pared by 4 bases and J by 2 bases, with 12 bases between. The CDR3 consists of 14 residues. CDR1 is MGHDK, CDR2 SYGVNS, per germline. As DNA, the CDR3 is TGTGCCAGCAGTGGGTGGGCAGGGCCCTACGAGCAGTACTTC. This encodes CASSGWAGPYEQYF.

V gene TRBV12-3 or TRBV12-4 combines with J gene TRBJ2-2; no clear D. V gave up 1 base and J gave up 4 bases, with 7 bases separating them. There are 14 residues in the CDR3. CDR3 in DNA: TGTGCCAGCAGTTTAGGGGGAACCACCGGGGAGCTGTTTTTT. Translation: CASSLGGTTGELFF.

This chain joins TRBV13 and TRBJ2-1; 9 bases align to TRBD2. The CDR3 loop spans 16 amino acids. Germline V gene lookup returns CDR1 PRHDT and CDR2 FYEKMQ (reference sequence). The J segment lost 8 bases and the V segment lost 1 base, leaving 9 bases of the junction unmatched. The CDR3 DNA is TGTGCCAGCAGCTTAGCATCGGCGGGAGGGCTGGATGAGCAGTTCTTC. Translation: CASSLASAGGLDEQFF.

This clonotype was seen more than once but under ten times. The J gene is TRBJ2-3, the V gene TRBV29-1, with 9 bases lining up with TRBD2. V was pared by 6 bases and J by 1 base, with 11 bases of the junction left unmatched. The CDR3 contains 16 residues. Germline V CDR1 and CDR2: SQVTM, ANQGSEA. As DNA, the CDR3 is TGCAGCGTCCTCCCACTTATAGCGGGAGGCACAGATACGCAGTATTTT. Its protein product is CSVLPLIAGGTDTQYF.

The J gene is TRBJ2-3, the V gene TRBV10-1; D may match TRBD1 or TRBD2 (6 bases each). The CDR3 has 15 amino acids. The V gene lost 4 bases and the J gene lost 0 bases, with 11 bases spanning the gap. The germline V gene has CDR1 WNHNN and CDR2 SYGVQD (reference sequence). The CDR3 sequence is CASSVGGLSTDTQYF. The CDR3 nucleotides are TGCGCCAGCAGTGTCGGGGGCCTCAGCACAGATACGCAGTATTTT.

This clonotype was seen a few times. The J gene is TRBJ2-7, the V gene TRBV4-1, with a weak D call TRBD2 (6 bases). Trimming removed 0 bases from V and 4 bases from J, with 10 bases in between. Germline CDR1 and CDR2: MGHRA and YSYEKL. This CDR3 region has 14 residues. The CDR3 is CASSQDRGLYEQYF. The DNA for the CDR3 is TGCGCCAGCAGCCAAGATCGGGGGTTATACGAGCAGTACTTC.

In this sample, this clonotype turned up many times. This chain connects TRBV10-3 to TRBJ1-2, with D possibly matching TRBD1 (5 bases). CDR3 size: 16 residues. The V gene's germline CDR1 is ENHRY and CDR2 SYGVKD. The V end was cut by 4 bases, the J end by 3 bases, with 18 bases between. CDR3 loop: CAISAFGGDGDYGYTF. CDR3 bases: TGTGCCATCAGTGCGTTCGGGGGGGATGGTGACTATGGCTACACCTTC.

The chain links TRBV6-9 to TRBJ2-5, with TRBD2 matching over 11 bases. The CDR3 totals 16 residues. With 5 bases clipped from V and 3 bases from J, the junction kept 8 bases outside the gene matches. Germline V gene lookup returns CDR1 MNHGY and CDR2 SVAAGI. The CDR3 DNA reads TGTGCCAGCAGTAAACTAGCGGGAGTTTGGGAAGAGACCCAGTACTTC. Amino acids: CASSKLAGVWEETQYF.